Shown below are 24 T cell receptor beta chains from a single sample sequenced in a study of T cell repertoires in cytomegalovirus infection. A single record per CDR3 protein comes from TCRdb applying MiXCR to the reads. The sample lists around 740,000 distinct CDR3 sequences, approximately 40% occurring once. Input material: PBMCs. These receptors were obtained from a human donor in good health (CMV status not recorded). Some clones in this sample may be carry-over from other donors' samples.

The chain recombines TRBV12-3 or TRBV12-4 with TRBJ2-7; D might be TRBD2 (7 bases). Trimming removed 7 bases from V and 3 bases from J, with 22 bases in between. CDR3 size: 16 residues. Here the CDR3 reads CASNPGGGRQSYEQYF. The DNA for the CDR3 is TGTGCCAGCAATCCTGGGGGGGGGCGACAAAGCTACGAGCAGTACTTC.

As concerns this clonotype: This may be a read error, as it is one base from a much larger clone. The chain joins TRBV7-2 to TRBJ2-5; D is possibly TRBD2 (5 bases). CDR1 and CDR2 (germline): SGHTA, FQGNSA. CDR3 length: 17 amino acids. V was pared by 5 bases and J by 5 bases, with 24 bases between. The DNA of the CDR3 is TGTGCCAGCAGCCAAGGGTTATTAGCGTGGCCGAGGGAGACCCAGTACTTC. It is translated as CASSQGLLAWPRETQYF.

The chain recombines TRBV15 with TRBJ2-5; D gene uncertain. Germline V gene data show CDR1 as LNHNV and CDR2 as YYDKDF (reference sequence). V gave up 2 bases and J gave up 5 bases, with 6 bases separating them. The CDR3 consists of 12 residues. CDR3 sequence reads: CATSRTWETQYF. In DNA, the CDR3 is TGTGCCACCAGCAGAACATGGGAGACCCAGTACTTC.

The chain has TRBV6-6 and TRBJ2-1; 11 bases agree with TRBD2. J lost 5 bases, V lost 6 bases, and 3 bases had no gene match. The CDR3 consists of 14 residues. CDR1 is MNHNY, CDR2 SVGAGI, per germline (reference sequence). The CDR3 protein is CASRGTSGHNEQFF. The CDR3 bases are TGTGCCAGCAGGGGGACTAGCGGCCACAATGAGCAGTTCTTC.

V is TRBV27 and J is TRBJ1-6; no reliable D call. The germline CDR1 and CDR2 sequences are MNHEY and SMNVEV (reference sequence). The CDR3 loop spans 12 amino acids. Trimming left V 9 bases short and J 13 bases short, with 16 bases between. The CDR3 protein is CASPPPRVPLHF. CDR3 nucleotide sequence: TGTGCCAGTCCTCCTCCTAGGGTTCCCCTCCACTTT.

This clonotype turned up a few times. The genes are TRBV29-1 and TRBJ2-1; 13 bases map to TRBD2. Per germline, CDR1 SQVTM and CDR2 ANQGSEA. V was pared by 7 bases and J by 7 bases, with 4 bases of the junction left unmatched. This CDR3 is built from 13 residues. CDR3 DNA: TGCAGCGCCAGGACTAGCGGGGGTAATGAGCAGTTCTTC. Protein product: CSARTSGGNEQFF.

This clonotype was counted a few times. The chain links TRBV6-6 to TRBJ1-5; the match to TRBD1 covers 7 bases. The trim removed 6 bases at V and 4 bases at J, leaving 6 bases unmatched. CDR3 length equals 14 residues. Germline-derived CDR1 and CDR2 are MNHNY and SVGAGI (reference sequence). CDR3 in amino acids: CASRWTGTNQPQHF. CDR3 DNA sequence: TGTGCCAGCAGATGGACAGGCACGAATCAGCCCCAGCATTTT.

The genes are TRBV20-1 and TRBJ1-5; D gene unclear. The CDR3 loop spans 17 amino acids. V shed 6 bases and J shed 2 bases, with 23 bases lying between them. Germline values: CDR1 DFQATT, CDR2 SNEGSKA (reference sequence). The CDR3 DNA follows: TGCAGTGCCCTACTAGTTAAAAGCAGCGGCGGCAATCAGCCCCAGCATTTT. It codes for CSALLVKSSGGNQPQHF.

The rearrangement joins TRBV5-1 to TRBJ1-3; D unclear. Germline CDR1 and CDR2: SGHRS and YFSETQ. Trimming removed 0 bases from V and 0 bases from J, with 19 bases in between. The CDR3 totals 19 residues. DNA of the CDR3: TGCGCCAGCAGCTTGGGATTCCCGGAACAAGAAATCTCTGGAAACACCATATATTTT. The encoded protein is CASSLGFPEQEISGNTIYF.

This clonotype was observed a handful of times. V gene TRBV6-1 combines with J gene TRBJ2-3; 9 bases map to TRBD1. Germline V gene lookup returns CDR1 MNHNS and CDR2 SASEGT. The CDR3 spans 16 residues. J was trimmed by 5 bases and V by 1 base; bases with no gene match: 7. CDR3 residues: CASSEGMGTGLDTQYF. CDR3 DNA: TGTGCCAGCAGTGAAGGCATGGGGACAGGGCTAGATACGCAGTATTTT.

This clonotype was seen more than once but under ten times. This chain uses TRBV5-1 with TRBJ1-1; D not resolved. In germline, CDR1 is SGHRS, CDR2 YFSETQ. CDR3 length equals 14 residues. Trimming took 5 bases from V and 2 from J, leaving 13 bases between them. CDR3 coding DNA: TGCGCCAGCAGAAGGGAAGGACCAAACACTGAAGCTTTCTTT. Translated, it gives CASRREGPNTEAFF.

This rearrangement joins TRBV28 to TRBJ2-1, with 7 bases aligning to TRBD2. In germline, CDR1 is MDHEN, CDR2 SYDVKM. V trimming: 2 bases; J trimming: 3 bases; junction bases outside the gene matches: 4. The CDR3 has 15 residues. DNA of the CDR3: TGTGCCAGCAGTTTAATAGCGGGCGTCTACAATGAGCAGTTCTTC. It translates to CASSLIAGVYNEQFF.

CDR3 region: CASSQFLGSEQFF. For the CDR3, the DNA is TGTGCCAGTAGCCAATTTCTGGGTAGTGAGCAGTTCTTC. The V call is TRBV19, the J call TRBJ2-1, with no clear D. CDR3 length: 13 amino acids. Germline lookup yields CDR1 LNHDA and CDR2 SQIVND (reference sequence). Trimming removed 6 bases at V and 9 bases at J, with 15 bases between.

DNA of the CDR3: TGTGCCAGCAACCCAGCGGGAGGACTACAGGGGGCACAGTATTTT. Translation gives CASNPAGGLQGAQYF. This chain uses TRBV6-6 with TRBJ2-3; D is possibly TRBD1 or TRBD2 (9 bases each). CDR3 length equals 15 residues. CDR1 is MNHNY, CDR2 SVGAGI, per germline (reference sequence). V dropped 7 bases and J dropped 12 bases, with 26 bases sitting between them.

On this clonotype itself: This may come from a read error, since a much larger clone is one base off. Because it lacks the conserved phenylalanine or tryptophan at the end, this CDR3 is likely a read error. The V call is TRBV20-1, the J call TRBJ2-1; D is possibly TRBD2 (6 bases). Germline CDR1 is DFQATT and CDR2 is SNEGSKA (reference sequence). Trimming removed 0 bases at V and 5 bases at J, with 17 bases between. CDR3 size: 16 residues. The CDR3: CSARDPSAGSNNEQFL. The CDR3 DNA follows: TGCAGTGCTAGAGATCCCTCGGCGGGAAGCAACAATGAGCAGTTCTTA.

The V call is TRBV27, the J call TRBJ2-1; TRBD2 aligns across 16 bases. CDR1 and CDR2 (germline): MNHEY, SMNVEV (reference sequence). The V gene end was trimmed by 7 bases and the J gene end by 3 bases; junction bases not matched to a gene: 15. The CDR3 sequence is 20 residues long. CDR3 sequence reads: CASTRSRGLAGGVGYNEQFF. The CDR3 region has the DNA TGTGCCAGCACCCGTAGTAGGGGACTAGCGGGAGGGGTAGGCTACAATGAGCAGTTCTTC.

The CDR3 nucleotides are TGTGCCAGCAGTTTATATGGTCCCCTCGGCCACGAGCAGTACTTC. Residues: CASSLYGPLGHEQYF. The chain recombines TRBV28 with TRBJ2-7; D is ambiguous. The CDR3 runs to 15 residues. Germline V gene sequence: CDR1 MDHEN, CDR2 SYDVKM. V was clipped by 1 base and J by 5 bases, with 15 bases between them.

The V and J genes are TRBV6-1 and TRBJ1-3, with D unresolved. V was shortened by 1 base and J by 0 bases, with 10 bases between the two germline ends. From germline, CDR1 is MNHNS and CDR2 SASEGT. The CDR3 contains 16 residues. The CDR3 region is CASSEGVASSGNTIYF. As DNA, the CDR3 is TGTGCCAGCAGTGAAGGGGTCGCTAGCTCTGGAAACACCATATATTTT.

The CDR3: CSASGPSSTDTQYF. CDR3 bases: TGCAGCGCCTCGGGACCCTCTAGCACAGATACGCAGTATTTT. This sequence joins TRBV29-1 and TRBJ2-3, with D perhaps assigned TRBD1 or TRBD2 (5 bases each). The germline V gene encodes CDR1 SQVTM and CDR2 ANQGSEA. The CDR3 loop spans 14 amino acids. V shed 7 bases and J shed 0 bases, with 14 bases lying between them.

This clonotype was seen more than once but under ten times. DNA for the CDR3: TGTGCCACTTCGACAGGCCCTAATCAGCCCCAGCATTTT. This codes for CATSTGPNQPQHF. The rearrangement links TRBV10-3 to TRBJ1-5; possible D gene TRBD1, 6 bases. The CDR3 is 13 amino acids. Germline loops: CDR1 ENHRY, CDR2 SYGVKD. V lost 10 bases, J lost 4 bases, and 14 bases lay in between.

This clonotype was seen only a few times. This chain uses TRBV6-4 with TRBJ1-1, with D perhaps TRBD1 (5 bases). The V and J ends lost 0 bases and 0 bases respectively, with 14 bases between them. This CDR3 has 17 amino acids. Germline CDR1 and CDR2: MRHNA and SNTAGT. In DNA form, the CDR3 reads TGTGCCAGCAGTGACTCGCCGACAGCTAGTCTGAACACTGAAGCTTTCTTT. Translating gives CASSDSPTASLNTEAFF.

V gene TRBV5-5 combines with J gene TRBJ1-1; 12 positions agree with TRBD1. The germline gives CDR1 SGHKS, CDR2 YYEKEE (reference sequence). The CDR3 extends over 15 amino acids. V was clipped by 6 bases and J by 12 bases; unmatched bases: 15. The CDR3 spells CASTLGGTGGMVPFF. CDR3 DNA: TGTGCCAGCACCCTTGGGGGGACAGGGGGCATGGTTCCTTTCTTT.

The rearrangement uses TRBV19 and TRBJ2-3, with TRBD2 identical over 13 bases. The J segment lost 0 bases and the V segment lost 5 bases, leaving 8 bases of the junction unmatched. CDR3 length: 18 residues. CDR1 and CDR2 from the germline V gene are LNHDA and SQIVND (reference sequence). CDR3 amino acids: CASSLRLAGGLSTDTQYF. CDR3 nucleotide sequence: TGTGCCAGTAGTCTCCGACTAGCGGGAGGTCTTAGCACAGATACGCAGTATTTT. Variable domain in full (rest from reference TRBV19 and TRBJ2-3): DGGITQSPKYLFRKEGQNVTLSCEQNLNHDAMYWYRQDPGQGLRLIYYSQIVNDFQKGDIAEGYSVSREKKESFPLTVTSAQKNPTAFYLCASSLRLAGGLSTDTQYFGPGTRLTVL.

This sequence joins TRBV5-5 and TRBJ1-5, with D unclear. The V end was cut by 2 bases, the J end by 0 bases, with 12 bases between. The CDR3 consists of 16 residues. CDR1 and CDR2 from the germline V gene are SGHKS and YYEKEE (reference sequence). This CDR3 reads CASSFHETYSNQPQHF. Here the CDR3 DNA reads TGTGCCAGCAGCTTTCATGAAACTTATAGCAATCAGCCCCAGCATTTT. The whole variable domain, filled in from reference TRBV5-5 and TRBJ1-5, reads DAGVTQSPTHLIKTRGQQVTLRCSPISGHKSVSWYQQVLGQGPQFIFQYYEKEERGRGNFPDRFSARQFPNYSSELNVNALLLGDSALYLCASSFHETYSNQPQHFGDGTRLSIL.